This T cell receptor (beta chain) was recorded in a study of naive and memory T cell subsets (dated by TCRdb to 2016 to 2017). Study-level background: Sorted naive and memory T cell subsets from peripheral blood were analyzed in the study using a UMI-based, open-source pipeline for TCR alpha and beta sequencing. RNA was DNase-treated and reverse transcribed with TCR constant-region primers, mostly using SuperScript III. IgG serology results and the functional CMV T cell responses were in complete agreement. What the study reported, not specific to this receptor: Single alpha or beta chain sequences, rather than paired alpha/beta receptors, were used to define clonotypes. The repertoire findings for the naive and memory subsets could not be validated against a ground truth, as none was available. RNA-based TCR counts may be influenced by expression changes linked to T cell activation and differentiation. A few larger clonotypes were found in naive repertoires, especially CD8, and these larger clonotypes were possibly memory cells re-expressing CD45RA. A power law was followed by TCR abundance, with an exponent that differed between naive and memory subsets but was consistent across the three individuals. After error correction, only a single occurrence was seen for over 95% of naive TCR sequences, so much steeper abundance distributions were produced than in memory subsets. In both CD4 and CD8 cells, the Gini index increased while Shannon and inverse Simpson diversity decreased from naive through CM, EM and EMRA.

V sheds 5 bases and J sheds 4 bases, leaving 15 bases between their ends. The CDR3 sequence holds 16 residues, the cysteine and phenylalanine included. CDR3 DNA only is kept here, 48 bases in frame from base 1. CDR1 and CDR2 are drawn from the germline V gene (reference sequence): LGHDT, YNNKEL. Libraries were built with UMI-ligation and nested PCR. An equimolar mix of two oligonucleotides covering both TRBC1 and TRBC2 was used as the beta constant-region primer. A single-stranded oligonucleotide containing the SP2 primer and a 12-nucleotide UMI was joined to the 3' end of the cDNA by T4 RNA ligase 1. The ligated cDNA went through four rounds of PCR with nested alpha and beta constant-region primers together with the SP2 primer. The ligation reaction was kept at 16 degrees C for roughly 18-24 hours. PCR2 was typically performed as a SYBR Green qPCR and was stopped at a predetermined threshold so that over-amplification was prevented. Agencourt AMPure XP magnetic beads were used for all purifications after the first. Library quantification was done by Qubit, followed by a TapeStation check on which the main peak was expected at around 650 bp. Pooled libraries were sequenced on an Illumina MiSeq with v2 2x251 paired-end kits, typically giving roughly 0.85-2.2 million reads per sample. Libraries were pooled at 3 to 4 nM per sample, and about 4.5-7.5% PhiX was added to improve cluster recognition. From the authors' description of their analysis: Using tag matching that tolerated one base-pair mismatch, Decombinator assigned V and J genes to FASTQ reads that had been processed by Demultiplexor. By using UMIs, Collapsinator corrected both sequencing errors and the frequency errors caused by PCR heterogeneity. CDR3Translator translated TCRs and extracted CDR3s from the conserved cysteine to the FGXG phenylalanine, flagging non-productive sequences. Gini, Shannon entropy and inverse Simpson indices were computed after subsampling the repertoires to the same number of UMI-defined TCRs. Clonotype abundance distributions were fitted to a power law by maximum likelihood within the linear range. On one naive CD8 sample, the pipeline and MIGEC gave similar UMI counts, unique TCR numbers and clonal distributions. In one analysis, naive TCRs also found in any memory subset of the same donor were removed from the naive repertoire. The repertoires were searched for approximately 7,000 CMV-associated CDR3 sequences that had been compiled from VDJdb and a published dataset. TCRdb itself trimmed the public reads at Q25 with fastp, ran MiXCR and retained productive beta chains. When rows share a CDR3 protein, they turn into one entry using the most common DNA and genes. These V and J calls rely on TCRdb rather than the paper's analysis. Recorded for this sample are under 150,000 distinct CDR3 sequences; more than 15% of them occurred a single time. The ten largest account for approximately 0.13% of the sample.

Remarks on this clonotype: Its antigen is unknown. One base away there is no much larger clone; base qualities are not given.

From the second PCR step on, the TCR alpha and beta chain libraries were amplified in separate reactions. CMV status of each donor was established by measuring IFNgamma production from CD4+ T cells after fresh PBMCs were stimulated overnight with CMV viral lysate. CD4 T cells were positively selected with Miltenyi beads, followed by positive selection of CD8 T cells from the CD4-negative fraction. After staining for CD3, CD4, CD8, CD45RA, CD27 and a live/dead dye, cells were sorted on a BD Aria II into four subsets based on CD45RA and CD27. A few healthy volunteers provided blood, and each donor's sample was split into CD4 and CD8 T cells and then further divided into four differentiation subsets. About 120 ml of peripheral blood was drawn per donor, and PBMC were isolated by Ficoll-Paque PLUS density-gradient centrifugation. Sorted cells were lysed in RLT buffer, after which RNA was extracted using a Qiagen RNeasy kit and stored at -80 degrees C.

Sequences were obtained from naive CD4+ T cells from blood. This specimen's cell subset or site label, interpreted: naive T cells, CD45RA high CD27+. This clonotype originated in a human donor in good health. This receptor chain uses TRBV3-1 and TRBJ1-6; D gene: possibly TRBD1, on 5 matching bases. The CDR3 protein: CASSSTGTVYNSPLHF. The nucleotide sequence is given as TGTGCCAGCAGCTCTACGGGGACGGTTTATAATTCACCCCTCCACTTT.